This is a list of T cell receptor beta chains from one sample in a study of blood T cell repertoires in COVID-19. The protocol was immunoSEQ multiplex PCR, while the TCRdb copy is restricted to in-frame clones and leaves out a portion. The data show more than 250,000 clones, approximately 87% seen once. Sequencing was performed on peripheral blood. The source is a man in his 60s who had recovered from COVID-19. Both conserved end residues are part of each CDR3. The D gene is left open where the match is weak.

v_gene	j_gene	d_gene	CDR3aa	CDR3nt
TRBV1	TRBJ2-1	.	CTSSQDVVGGRYFGLF	TGCACCAGCAGCCAAGATGTAGTGGGAGGCCGATATTTTGGGCTCTTC
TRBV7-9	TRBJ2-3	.	CASSPEVTDTQYF	TGTGCCAGCAGCCCAGAGGTCACAGATACGCAGTATTTT
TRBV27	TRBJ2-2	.	CASSQHGQPNTGELFF	TGTGCCAGCAGCCAACATGGACAGCCGAACACCGGGGAGCTGTTTTTT
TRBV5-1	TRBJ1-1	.	CASSSGTVEAFF	TGCGCCAGCAGCAGCGGGACGGTTGAAGCTTTCTTT
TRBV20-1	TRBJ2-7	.	CSASSPGQGSYEQYF	TGCAGTGCTAGTTCGCCCGGGCAGGGTTCTTACGAGCAGTACTTC
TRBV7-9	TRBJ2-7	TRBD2	CASSPSFSGRPREQYF	TGTGCCAGCAGCCCCTCCTTTAGCGGGAGGCCGCGGGAGCAGTACTTC
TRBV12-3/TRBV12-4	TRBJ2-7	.	CASSALRGYEQYF	TGTGCCAGCAGTGCCCTGAGAGGCTACGAGCAGTACTTC
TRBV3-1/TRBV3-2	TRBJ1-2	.	CASSHDRTYGYTF	TGTGCCAGCAGTCATGACAGGACCTATGGCTACACCTTC
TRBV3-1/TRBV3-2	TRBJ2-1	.	CASRLQGGNEQFF	TGTGCCAGCAGACTACAGGGTGGGAATGAGCAGTTCTTC
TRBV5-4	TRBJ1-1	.	CASSATGWGGGRMNTEAFF	TGTGCCAGCAGCGCCACCGGTTGGGGGGGCGGTAGAATGAACACTGAAGCTTTCTTT
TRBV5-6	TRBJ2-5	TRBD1	CASSLDDRAQETQYF	TGTGCCAGCAGCTTGGATGACAGGGCACAGGAGACCCAGTACTTC